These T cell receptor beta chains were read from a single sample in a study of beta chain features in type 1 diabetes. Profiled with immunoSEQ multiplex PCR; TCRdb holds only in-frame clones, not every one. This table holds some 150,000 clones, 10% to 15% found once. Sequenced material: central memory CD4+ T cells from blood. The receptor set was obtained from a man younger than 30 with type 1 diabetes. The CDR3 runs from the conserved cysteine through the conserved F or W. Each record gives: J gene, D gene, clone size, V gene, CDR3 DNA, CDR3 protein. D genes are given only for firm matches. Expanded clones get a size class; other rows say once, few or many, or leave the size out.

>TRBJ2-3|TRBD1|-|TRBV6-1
TGTGCCACCGTACAGGGGGCGAACACAGATACGCAGTATTTT
CATVQGANTDTQYF
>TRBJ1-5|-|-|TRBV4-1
TGCGCCAGCAGCCAAGAGGGGGACACCCTAACGCATCAGCCCCAGCATTTT
CASSQEGDTLTHQPQHF
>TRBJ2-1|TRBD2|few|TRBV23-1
TGCGCCAGCAGTCAATTTAGCGGGGGGGTCGGGAATGAGCAGTTCTTC
CASSQFSGGVGNEQFF
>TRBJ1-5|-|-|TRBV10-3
TGTGCCATCAGTGAGACAGGGACCAATCAGCCCCAGCATTTT
CAISETGTNQPQHF
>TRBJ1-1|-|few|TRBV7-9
TGTGCCAGCAGCTTAGCCCCGGGCAGCCTGAACACTGAAGCTTTCTTT
CASSLAPGSLNTEAFF
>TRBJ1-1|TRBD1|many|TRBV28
TGTGCCAGCAGAGGACAGGGGGCGAACACTGAAGCTTTCTTT
CASRGQGANTEAFF
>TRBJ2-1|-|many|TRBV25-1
TGTGCCAGCAGTCGGCGCAGAGATGAGCAGTTCTTC
CASSRRRDEQFF
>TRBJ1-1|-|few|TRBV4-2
TGTGCCAGCAGCCAAGATCCGGCGGGGAACACTGAAGCTTTCTTT
CASSQDPAGNTEAFF
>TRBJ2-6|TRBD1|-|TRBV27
TGTGCCAGCAGTTCAGGACAGGGGATTCCCTCTGGGGCCAACGTCCTGACTTTC
CASSSGQGIPSGANVLTF
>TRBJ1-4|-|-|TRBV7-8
TGTGCCAGCAGCCCCCCTGGGGCTAATGAAAAACTGTTTTTT
CASSPPGANEKLFF
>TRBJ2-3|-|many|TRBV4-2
TGTGCCAGCAGCCCCGGGGCTAGCACAGATACGCAGTATTTT
CASSPGASTDTQYF
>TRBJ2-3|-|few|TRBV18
TGTGCCAGCTCACCACCTGGGACATACACAGATACGCAGTATTTT
CASSPPGTYTDTQYF
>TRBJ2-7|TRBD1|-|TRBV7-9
TGTGCCAGCAGCTTAACCGACAGGGGAGGAATGGCCTACGAGCAGTACTTC
CASSLTDRGGMAYEQYF
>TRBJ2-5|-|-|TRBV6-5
TGTGCCAGCAGTTACTCGATTATAGGGATGCAGACCCAGTACTTC
CASSYSIIGMQTQYF
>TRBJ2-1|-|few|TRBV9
TGTGCCAGCAGCGTAGTGGGCAACCAGGCCAGTGAGCAGTTCTTC
CASSVVGNQASEQFF
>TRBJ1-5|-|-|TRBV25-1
TGTGCCAGCAGTGATAGTAGGTTCCGGCAGCCCCAGCATTTT
CASSDSRFRQPQHF
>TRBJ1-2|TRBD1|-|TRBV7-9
TGTGCCAGCAACGCTTGGGACAGACCTAACTATGGCTACACCTTC
CASNAWDRPNYGYTF
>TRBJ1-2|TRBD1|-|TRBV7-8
TGTGCCAGCAGCATGGACAGGGACCAGTATGGCTACACCTTC
CASSMDRDQYGYTF
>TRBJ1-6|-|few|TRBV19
TGTGCCAGTAGTAGAGACAGGTCTAGGCCCCTCCACTTT
CASSRDRSRPLHF
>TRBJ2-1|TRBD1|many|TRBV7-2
TGTGCCAGCAGCTCAAGACAGGGGAGCTCCTACAATGAGCAGTTCTTC
CASSSRQGSSYNEQFF
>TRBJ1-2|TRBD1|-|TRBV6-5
TGTGCCAGCACTCCGGGACAGGGATTTGTGGACGGCTACACCTTC
CASTPGQGFVDGYTF
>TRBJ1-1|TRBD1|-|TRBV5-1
TGCGCCAGCAGCCCCCTAGGGGGCCGAGTAAACACTGAAGCTTTCTTT
CASSPLGGRVNTEAFF
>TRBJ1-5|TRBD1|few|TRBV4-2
TGTGCCAGCAGCGCCCAAGGGGGACAGCCCCTTAGCGATCAGCCCCAGCATTTT
CASSAQGGQPLSDQPQHF
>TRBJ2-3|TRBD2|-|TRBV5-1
TGCGCCAGCAGCCTCGCTAGCGGGAGAGACACAGATACGCAGTATTTT
CASSLASGRDTDTQYF
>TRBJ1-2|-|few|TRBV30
TGTGCCTGGAGATCGTATGGCTACACCTTC
CAWRSYGYTF
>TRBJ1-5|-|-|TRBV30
TGTGCCTGGGCACCCGACAGTAATCAGCCCCAGCATTTT
CAWAPDSNQPQHF
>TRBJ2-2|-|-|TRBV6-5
TGTGCCAGCAGTAGGGCCCTAGGGACCGGGGAGCTGTTTTTT
CASSRALGTGELFF
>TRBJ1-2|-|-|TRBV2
TGTGCCAGCAGTGAGAATCAGGGCTATGGCTACACCTTC
CASSENQGYGYTF
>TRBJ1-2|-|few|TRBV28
TGTGCCAGCATAGGGTTTATGGATGGCTACACCTTC
CASIGFMDGYTF
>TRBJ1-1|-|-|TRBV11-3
TGTGCCAGCAGCCCTGGGGGGGCGAACACTGAAGCTTTCTTT
CASSPGGANTEAFF